What follows are 7 T cell receptor beta chains derived from one specimen sequenced in a study of blood T cell repertoires in COVID-19. Using immunoSEQ multiplex PCR, the repertoire was profiled, and TCRdb retains in-frame clones only, with some absent. The sample consists of about 200,000 clones, over 70% of them appearing once. The sequencing sample was made of peripheral blood. These TCRs come from a woman aged 80 or over with acute or convalescent COVID-19.

The V gene is TRBV9, the J gene TRBJ2-7; possibly TRBD1 for D (6 bases). The germline CDR1 and CDR2 sequences are SGDLS and YYNGEE. CDR3 size: 15 residues. V dropped 0 bases and J dropped 4 bases, with 14 bases sitting between them. CDR3 in amino acids: CASSVAPGDGYEQYF. As DNA, the CDR3 is TGTGCCAGCAGCGTAGCTCCAGGGGATGGATACGAGCAGTACTTC.

This chain joins TRBV19 and TRBJ2-1; 9 bases match TRBD2. The CDR3 length is 17 residues. The V gene's germline CDR1 is LNHDA and CDR2 SQIVND (reference sequence). Trimming took 2 bases from V and 2 from J; bases not matched to a gene: 7. The CDR3 sequence is CASSIRRLAGTYNEQFF. The CDR3 DNA sequence: TGTGCCAGTAGTATACGACGGCTAGCGGGGACCTACAATGAGCAGTTCTTC.

The chain combines TRBV5-4 with TRBJ2-3; possible D gene TRBD2, 6 bases. CDR1 SGHNT and CDR2 YYREEE come from the germline V gene (reference sequence). This CDR3 region has 17 residues. The V end was cut by 0 bases, the J end by 4 bases, with 18 bases between. Here the CDR3 reads CASSLARDSSVPDTQYF. The CDR3 DNA is TGTGCCAGCAGCTTGGCCCGGGACTCCTCTGTCCCAGATACGCAGTATTTT.

The V call is TRBV30, the J call TRBJ2-5; D perhaps matches TRBD1 (6 bases). The CDR3 loop spans 15 amino acids. V shed 0 bases and J shed 2 bases, with 13 bases lying between them. Per germline, CDR1 GTSNPN and CDR2 SVGIG (reference sequence). CDR3 nucleotide sequence: TGTGCCTGGAGTGTACTGGCAGGGGCACAAGAGACCCAGTACTTC. Residues: CAWSVLAGAQETQYF. The entire variable domain, with the rest obtained from reference TRBV30 and TRBJ2-5, is as follows: SQTIHQWPATLVQPVGSPLSLECTVEGTSNPNLYWYRQAAGRGLQLLFYSVGIGQISSEVPQNLSASRPQDRQFILSSKKLLLSDSGFYLCAWSVLAGAQETQYFGPGTRLLVL.

This chain links TRBV7-9 with TRBJ1-6; 8 nucleotides align to TRBD1. The CDR3 contains 17 residues. J was trimmed by 0 bases and V by 5 bases; bases with no gene match: 6. Germline CDR1 and CDR2: SEHNR and FQNEAQ (reference sequence). The CDR3 DNA follows: TGTGCCAGCAGCGCAGGGACAGGTAGCTCCTATAATTCACCCCTCCACTTT. It specifies CASSAGTGSSYNSPLHF.

This chain uses TRBV7-9 with TRBJ2-7, with a possible D match to TRBD2 (5 bases). The length of the CDR3 is 13 residues. The V end was cut by 2 bases, the J end by 2 bases, with 7 bases between. Germline V gene sequence: CDR1 SEHNR, CDR2 FQNEAQ (reference sequence). The CDR3, as DNA: TGTGCCAGCAGCTTAAGCGGTACCTACGAGCAGTACTTC. Its translation is CASSLSGTYEQYF.

This chain uses TRBV2 with TRBJ1-5, with 7 bases matching TRBD1. The CDR3 is made up of 15 amino acids. Germline V gene sequence: CDR1 SNHLY, CDR2 FYNNEI. Losses at the gene ends were 7 bases for V and 3 bases for J; bases not matched to a gene: 9. The chain's CDR3 is CASTRDSIVNQPQHF. CDR3 DNA sequence: TGTGCCAGCACTCGGGACAGTATTGTCAATCAGCCCCAGCATTTT.